This T cell receptor beta chain came from a study of technical replicates of blood from a handful of donors. CDR3 length: 13 residues. Germline V gives CDR1 SGHDT, CDR2 YYEEEE. V lost 1 base, J lost 3 bases, and 7 bases lay in between. Profiled with immunoSEQ multiplex PCR; TCRdb holds only in-frame clones, not every one. The data contain 75,000 to 90,000 clones, approximately 91% of them singletons. The chain links TRBV5-6 to TRBJ2-5, with a weak D call TRBD2 (5 bases). Sequenced material: T cells isolated from PBMCs. The TCR sequence derives from a human donor in good health. CDR3 DNA: TGTGCCAGCAGCTTGATCGGGAAAGAGACCCAGTACTTC. It specifies CASSLIGKETQYF.